The entry that follows covers one T cell receptor (beta chain) sequence. Its antigen remains unidentified. V trimming: 4 bases; J trimming: 5 bases; junction bases outside the gene matches: 7. This CDR3 is built from 16 residues. Germline assignment: CDR1 SGHVS and CDR2 FQNEAQ. This record belongs to a study of regulatory and conventional T cells in RAG deficiency. Study-level results: Control T-cell subsets had markedly higher Shannon entropy and lower Simpson indices than RAG-deficient patients. Other subsets showed about 10-fold reductions, but Treg unique TCR beta sequences fell 80 to 100-fold in these patients.

Repertoires were generated with immunoSEQ multiplex PCR, while TCRdb's copy carries only in-frame clones and drops some. The data show some 8,800 clones, around 94% seen once. The sorted conventional CD4+ T cells were CD25-low and CD127-high, with genomic DNA sequenced. The rearrangement uses TRBV7-8 and TRBJ2-2; 10 nucleotides line up with TRBD1. The sequence derives from a human donor with RAG deficiency presenting as severe combined immunodeficiency. The sequenced material came from CD4+ effector T cells sorted from blood. The CDR3 sequence is CASSSGQGVLTGELFF. For the CDR3, the DNA is TGTGCCAGCAGCTCCGGACAGGGGGTGTTAACCGGGGAGCTGTTTTTT.